These 30 T cell receptor beta chains originate from one sample sequenced in a study of neurological immune-mediated disorders. In TCRdb, the 5' RACE reads were re-called with MiXCR into one record per CDR3 protein. Altogether over 25,000 distinct CDR3 sequences are present, roughly 25% being singletons, with the ten largest covering 25% to 30%. Material for sequencing was CD4+ T cells from blood. These receptors were collected from a man aged 50 to 59 with HTLV-1-associated myelopathy (HAM/TSP).

This clonotype was seen at least ten times. The chain employs TRBV2 and TRBJ1-4; 7 nucleotides line up with TRBD1. The CDR3 extends over 15 amino acids. V lost 6 bases, J lost 0 bases, and 4 bases stayed unmatched. The germline V gene has CDR1 SNHLY and CDR2 FYNNEI. CDR3 in amino acids: CASRGTAATNEKLFF. CDR3 in DNA: TGTGCCAGCAGAGGGACAGCTGCAACTAATGAAAAACTGTTTTTT.

The V call is TRBV15, the J call TRBJ1-1, with 9 positions matching TRBD1. CDR3 size: 16 residues. The V gene end was trimmed by 1 base and the J gene end by 1 base; junction bases not matched to a gene: 4. Germline V gene data show CDR1 as LNHNV and CDR2 as YYDKDF (reference sequence). The CDR3 protein is CATSRGQGGRNTEAFF. The CDR3 region has the DNA TGTGCCACCAGCAGAGGACAGGGGGGAAGGAACACTGAAGCTTTCTTT.

This clonotype occurred many times. The chain combines TRBV20-1 with TRBJ2-3, with 7 bases matching TRBD2. Germline trimming cut 3 bases from V and 0 bases from J; bases unmatched to any gene: 6. This CDR3 region has 15 residues. Germline V gene lookup returns CDR1 DFQATT and CDR2 SNEGSKA (reference sequence). CDR3: CSARPSGLSTDTQYF. DNA of the CDR3: TGCAGTGCTAGGCCTAGCGGCCTAAGCACAGATACGCAGTATTTT.

This clonotype was seen many times. The rearrangement uses TRBV7-3 and TRBJ2-3, with TRBD2 matching 14 bases. V was clipped by 5 bases and J by 6 bases; unmatched bases: 4. Looked up from germline, CDR1 is SGHTA and CDR2 is FQGTGA. There are 15 residues in the CDR3. CDR3 nucleotides: TGTGCCAGCAGCCTTGGGACTAGCGGGGGTGATACGCAGTATTTT. Translation gives CASSLGTSGGDTQYF.

This clonotype showed up many times. The chain has TRBV5-5 and TRBJ2-1, with 8 bases fitting TRBD2. The CDR3 runs 17 residues. V trimming: 2 bases; J trimming: 0 bases; junction bases outside the gene matches: 7. Per the germline V gene, CDR1 is SGHKS and CDR2 is YYEKEE (reference sequence). The CDR3 nucleotides are TGTGCCAGCAGCTTCACATCCAGCGGGAGCTCCTACAATGAGCAGTTCTTC. It encodes CASSFTSSGSSYNEQFF.

There are many counts of this clonotype. V is TRBV7-2 and J is TRBJ2-4, with 9 bases identical to TRBD1. There are 18 residues in the CDR3. Unmatched junction bases numbered 11, after V lost 5 bases and J lost 0 bases. Germline loops: CDR1 SGHTA, CDR2 FQGNSA. The CDR3 sequence: CASSADRGIGKAKNIQYF. The CDR3 nucleotides read TGTGCCAGCAGCGCCGACAGGGGGATAGGAAAAGCCAAAAACATTCAGTACTTC.

This clonotype was seen at least ten times. The chain employs TRBV15 and TRBJ2-1, with D possibly being TRBD1 (5 bases). The CDR3 contains 15 residues. CDR1 is LNHNV and CDR2 is YYDKDF in the germline V gene (reference sequence). V was trimmed by 0 bases and J by 7 bases, leaving 13 bases between them. The CDR3 is CATSRDGIGANEQFF. The DNA of the CDR3 is TGTGCCACCAGCAGAGACGGAATAGGGGCGAATGAGCAGTTCTTC.

As for this clonotype: Germline is not matched at one junction end, which may reflect a read error. The chain uses TRBV5-1 and TRBJ1-2; no clear D. Germline lookup yields CDR1 SGHRS and CDR2 YFSETQ. This CDR3 spans 14 amino acids. CDR3 sequence reads: CASSLAPHGDGYTF. The CDR3 DNA reads as TGTGCCAGCAGCTTGGCTCCCCATGGGGATGGCTACACCTTC.

This clonotype came up many times. V gene TRBV20-1 combines with J gene TRBJ2-2; TRBD1 matches 7 bases. Trimming at V came to 0 bases and at J to 1 base, leaving 2 bases not matched to a gene. Germline CDR1 DFQATT, CDR2 SNEGSKA (reference sequence). The CDR3 totals 15 residues. In DNA form, the CDR3 reads TGCAGTGCTAGAGAGACAGGGAAGAACACCGGGGAGCTGTTTTTT. Protein sequence: CSARETGKNTGELFF.

This clonotype was counted many times. V usage is TRBV20-1 and J usage is TRBJ2-5, with D unclear. CDR1 is DFQATT and CDR2 is SNEGSKA in the germline V gene (reference sequence). V was shortened by 6 bases and J by 0 bases, with 14 bases between the two germline ends. This CDR3 is built from 14 residues. The CDR3 sequence is CSAPVVRNQETQYF. The CDR3, as DNA: TGCAGTGCCCCAGTGGTCAGGAACCAAGAGACCCAGTACTTC.

The rearrangement links TRBV5-4 to TRBJ2-1; 11 nucleotides line up with TRBD2. The CDR3 runs 15 residues. J was trimmed by 8 bases and V by 1 base; bases with no gene match: 5. Per germline, CDR1 SGHNT and CDR2 YYREEE (reference sequence). The DNA of the CDR3 is TGTGCCAGCAGCTTGTTTAGCGGGGGGGGAGATGAGCAGTTCTTC. Protein: CASSLFSGGGDEQFF.

This clonotype has at least ten counts. J is TRBJ2-1 and V is TRBV12-3 or TRBV12-4; 10 bases map to TRBD2. Germline trimming cut 3 bases from V and 8 bases from J; bases unmatched to any gene: 7. The CDR3 is made up of 15 amino acids. CDR3 protein: CASSFESGRADEQFF. The DNA for the CDR3 is TGTGCCAGCAGTTTTGAAAGCGGGAGGGCGGATGAGCAGTTCTTC.

This clonotype has ten or more counts. The genes are TRBV18 and TRBJ1-5; 7 nucleotides agree with TRBD1. V lost 6 bases to trimming and J lost 4 bases; unmatched junction nucleotides: 9. This CDR3 has 15 amino acids. Looked up from germline, CDR1 is KGHSH and CDR2 is LQKENI. The CDR3 DNA is TGTGCCAGCTCTCTCCGAGAGACAGGGAATCAGCCCCAGCATTTT. Encoded protein: CASSLRETGNQPQHF.

This clonotype was detected ten times or more. V and J are TRBV12-3 or TRBV12-4 and TRBJ1-2, with TRBD1 matching over 9 bases. The CDR3 totals 13 residues. After removal of 6 bases from V and 6 bases from J, the junction contained 5 bases not matched to a gene. Here the CDR3 DNA reads TGTGCCAGCAGCCACCACAGGGGGCATGGCTACACCTTC. Protein: CASSHHRGHGYTF.

This clonotype was observed at least ten times. The chain carries TRBV3-1 and TRBJ2-2; no definite D call. This CDR3 has 13 residues. Germline CDR1 and CDR2: LGHDT and YNNKEL (reference sequence). With 4 bases removed from V and 2 bases from J, the gap between germline ends came to 5 bases. CDR3 amino acids: CASSPSNTGELFF. The DNA of the CDR3 is TGTGCCAGCAGCCCATCAAACACCGGGGAGCTGTTTTTT.

This clonotype was observed once. J is TRBJ1-2 and V is TRBV20-1; no definite D call. The CDR3 is made up of 12 amino acids. CDR1 and CDR2 from the germline V gene are DFQATT and SNEGSKA (reference sequence). Trimming pared 6 bases from V and 0 bases from J, leaving 8 bases between. CDR3: CSARGANYGYTF. Here the CDR3 DNA reads TGCAGTGCCCGTGGGGCTAACTATGGCTACACCTTC.

This clonotype was seen more than once but under ten times. The chain is built from TRBV5-1 and TRBJ2-7; D remains ambiguous. CDR3 length: 13 residues. V lost 0 bases to trimming and J lost 3 bases, with 7 bases between them. Germline V gene sequence: CDR1 SGHRS, CDR2 YFSETQ. CDR3 nucleotides: TGCGCCAGCAGCTTGGATGCCAGCTACGAGCAGTACTTC. This gives the protein CASSLDASYEQYF.

Sample share makes this clonotype medium-sized. The chain has TRBV20-1 and TRBJ1-5; 9 nucleotides align to TRBD1. Trimming removed 1 base from V and 1 base from J; junction bases left unmatched: 8. The CDR3 sequence is 17 residues long. The V gene's germline CDR1 is DFQATT and CDR2 SNEGSKA (reference sequence). The CDR3 nucleotides read TGCAGTGCTAGAGGTTTAGGGGACAGGGTAAGCAATCAGCCCCAGCATTTT. It is translated as CSARGLGDRVSNQPQHF.

This clonotype occurred many times. V gene TRBV24-1 combines with J gene TRBJ2-1, with 13 bases identical to TRBD2. J gave up 8 bases and V 12 bases, and 6 bases lay outside the gene matches. Germline assignment: CDR1 KGHDR and CDR2 SFDVKD. There are 13 residues in the CDR3. The CDR3 loop reads CAVGTSGIDEQFF. The CDR3 DNA reads as TGTGCCGTGGGGACTAGCGGGATAGATGAGCAGTTCTTC.

This clonotype turned up a few times. The CDR3 loop is CASIGDSYEQYF. DNA of the CDR3: TGTGCCAGCATTGGGGACTCCTACGAGCAGTACTTC. The chain employs TRBV3-1 and TRBJ2-7; no firm D call. The germline gives CDR1 LGHDT, CDR2 YNNKEL (reference sequence). The CDR3 consists of 12 residues. V shed 7 bases and J shed 0 bases, with 7 bases lying between them.

J is TRBJ1-5 and V is TRBV7-8, with D hard to call. CDR1 SGHVS and CDR2 FQNEAQ come from the germline V gene. The CDR3 extends over 16 amino acids. V shed 5 bases and J shed 0 bases, with 14 bases lying between them. The CDR3 is CASSRMKGNSNQPQHF. Here the CDR3 DNA reads TGTGCCAGCAGCCGGATGAAAGGGAATAGCAATCAGCCCCAGCATTTT.

This clonotype has just one count. The V gene is TRBV20-1, the J gene TRBJ2-1; the D gene is possibly TRBD2 (5 bases). The CDR3 spans 15 residues. The V gene lost 1 base and the J gene lost 0 bases, with 10 bases spanning the gap. Looked up from germline, CDR1 is DFQATT and CDR2 is SNEGSKA (reference sequence). The CDR3 here is CSARGGGSSYNEQFF. The CDR3 DNA follows: TGCAGTGCTAGAGGAGGAGGCAGCTCCTACAATGAGCAGTTCTTC.

The table lists this clonotype with many counts. V usage is TRBV3-1 and J usage is TRBJ1-2; the D gene is possibly TRBD1 (5 bases). CDR1 and CDR2 from the germline V gene are LGHDT and YNNKEL (reference sequence). V was shortened by 4 bases and J by 3 bases, with 6 bases between the two germline ends. This CDR3 is built from 12 residues. The CDR3 region is CASSLGDYGYTF. CDR3 DNA: TGTGCCAGCAGCCTGGGGGACTATGGCTACACCTTC.

This clonotype was seen only a few times. The chain recombines TRBV3-1 with TRBJ1-1; 7 bases map to TRBD1. The CDR3 runs to 13 residues. V lost 4 bases and J lost 4; bases outside the gene matches: 3. Germline V lookup: CDR1 LGHDT, CDR2 YNNKEL (reference sequence). The CDR3 nucleotides are TGTGCCAGCAGCCGCCGGGACAGCACTGAAGCTTTCTTT. It yields the protein CASSRRDSTEAFF.

The chain joins TRBV5-4 to TRBJ2-7, with 10 bases that match TRBD2. Germline CDR1 SGHNT, CDR2 YYREEE (reference sequence). Germline trimming cut 0 bases from V and 1 base from J; bases unmatched to any gene: 7. This CDR3 region has 17 residues. In nucleotides, the CDR3 is TGTGCCAGCAGCTTGGCTCCGCCGGGACTAGCGTCCTACGAGCAGTACTTC. Translation gives CASSLAPPGLASYEQYF.

At least ten counts were recorded for this clonotype. CDR3 coding DNA: TGTGCCAGCAGCTCTAGCGTGTCAGAGACCCAGTACTTC. This sequence encodes CASSSSVSETQYF. The J gene is TRBJ2-5, the V gene TRBV3-1, with a possible D match to TRBD2 (6 bases). Germline V gives CDR1 LGHDT, CDR2 YNNKEL (reference sequence). The CDR3 runs 13 residues. V was pared by 5 bases and J by 4 bases, with 11 bases between.

This clonotype was picked up many times. The genes are TRBV20-1 and TRBJ1-1; TRBD1 matches 7 bases. J gave up 8 bases and V 4 bases, and 7 bases lay outside the gene matches. Per germline, CDR1 DFQATT and CDR2 SNEGSKA (reference sequence). There are 12 residues in the CDR3. CDR3 bases: TGCAGTGCTATTGACAGGGCACGGGAAGCTTTCTTT. Encoded protein: CSAIDRAREAFF.

Many counts were recorded for this clonotype. The chain employs TRBV7-2 and TRBJ1-5; TRBD1 is a possible D gene (6 bases). CDR1 and CDR2 (germline): SGHTA, FQGNSA. The CDR3 is made up of 13 amino acids. With 6 bases removed from V and 0 bases from J, the gap between germline ends came to 6 bases. The CDR3: CASRTGSNQPQHF. The CDR3 region has the DNA TGTGCCAGCAGGACAGGTAGCAATCAGCCCCAGCATTTT. Drawing the rest from reference TRBV7-2 and TRBJ1-5, the complete variable domain is GAGVSQSPSNKVTEKGKDVELRCDPISGHTALYWYRQSLGQGLEFLIYFQGNSAPDKSGLPSDRFSAERTGGSVSTLTIQRTQQEDSAVYLCASRTGSNQPQHFGDGTRLSIL.

At least ten counts were recorded for this clonotype. The genes are TRBV15 and TRBJ1-3; 8 bases are a match to TRBD1. Trimming cost V 2 bases and J 0 bases; bases outside gene matches: 9. Germline CDR1 reads LNHNV; CDR2 reads YYDKDF (reference sequence). This CDR3 contains 18 residues. CDR3 nucleotide sequence: TGTGCCACCAGCAGACCGCCGGGACAGGCACACTCTGGAAACACCATATATTTT. It is translated as CATSRPPGQAHSGNTIYF.

About this clonotype itself: This may arise from a read error, as a much more abundant clone is one base away. This chain connects TRBV2 to TRBJ2-7; perhaps TRBD1 as D (6 bases). This CDR3 contains 14 residues. Per germline, CDR1 SNHLY and CDR2 FYNNEI. V was trimmed by 6 bases and J by 3 bases, leaving 15 bases between them. The CDR3 loop reads CASRGAGSFYEQYF. CDR3 coding DNA: TGTGCCAGCAGGGGGGCAGGGTCATTCTACGAGCAGTACTTC. Together with reference TRBV2 and TRBJ2-7, the CDR3 gives the full variable domain: EPEVTQTPSHQVTQMGQEVILRCVPISNHLYFYWYRQILGQKVEFLVSFYNNEISEKSEIFDDQFSVERPDGSNFTLKIRSTKLEDSAMYFCASRGAGSFYEQYFGPGTRLTVT.